These T cell receptor beta chains were read from a single sample in a study of identical twins. TCRdb re-analysed the 5' RACE reads in MiXCR, keeping a single row per CDR3 protein. The sample contains 200,000 to 250,000 distinct CDR3 sequences, roughly 12% of which appear only once. These same data were also listed under a study on yellow fever vaccine responses in identical twins.

Input material: memory (CD45RO+) T cells sorted from blood. The receptors were gathered from a woman under 30 in good health. CDR3s include the opening cysteine and the closing phenylalanine or tryptophan. The D gene is left open where the match is weak. Part of the rows lack a size; the others show once, few, many or a class for expanded clones.

abundance,d_gene,v_gene,CDR3aa
.,TRBD2,TRBV6-2/TRBV6-3,CASKGTSGREETQYF
few,TRBD2,TRBV28,CASSQGLEVFYNEQFF
few,.,TRBV12-3/TRBV12-4,CASSSGSGANVLTF
.,.,TRBV3-1,CASMWADTQYF
.,TRBD1,TRBV20-1,CSVRSGTGGWETQYF
.,TRBD1,TRBV12-3/TRBV12-4,CASTASRDRQYF
.,TRBD2,TRBV11-2,CASSLFPGGASTDTQYF
many,.,TRBV12-3/TRBV12-4,CASSLGGGYTF
.,.,TRBV28,CASSFANEQYF
few,.,TRBV7-2,CASSDTNGNTIYF
.,TRBD1,TRBV20-1,CSAWDRETMNTGELFF
.,.,TRBV6-1,CASSGEAGVLRGNEQFF
.,TRBD2,TRBV6-7,CASSFRTPGTSGRVGSSYNEQFF
.,.,TRBV11-2,CASSLTGRVLEETQYF
few,.,TRBV6-1,CASSDSKGGETQYF
.,TRBD1,TRBV20-1,CSARVPWDRGYQPQHF
.,.,TRBV15,CATSLEVSYEQYF
.,.,TRBV6-2/TRBV6-3,CASSYTENTEAFF
.,.,TRBV20-1,CSARASTEGRHYEQYF
.,.,TRBV9,CASANSGEQYF
.,TRBD2,TRBV2,CASRPRGGSSDTQYF
many,.,TRBV20-1,CSASRGAEEKLFF
.,TRBD1,TRBV28,CASKTGAHTEAFF
.,.,TRBV7-6,CASSPRSGQDEQFF
few,.,TRBV21-1,CASSPKGQGCKLFF
many,TRBD1,TRBV7-8,CASSLADRNYGYTF
few,TRBD1,TRBV2,CASSLLGQGGTDTQYF
.,TRBD2,TRBV9,CASGQSGRAGEQYF
.,.,TRBV20-1,CSARVSGTPKNIQYF
few,TRBD2,TRBV5-8,CASSLRLAGGFQETQYF
many,TRBD2,TRBV20-1,CSAELLGGSYNEQFF
.,.,TRBV29-1,CSVTDTQYF
.,TRBD1,TRBV10-3,CAIKTQGDTEAFF
few,.,TRBV7-2,CASRRQNQPQHF
many,TRBD2,TRBV6-6,CASSWTAGDEQYF
.,TRBD2,TRBV20-1,CSAITGTSGIDTQYF
.,.,TRBV5-1,CASSLQGGLRETQYF
few,.,TRBV20-1,CSAIPHKRTDTQYF
many,.,TRBV12-3/TRBV12-4,CASSRWTGNSPLHF
once,.,TRBV10-2,CASCGRGSYEQYF
many,.,TRBV12-3/TRBV12-4,CASSLETEAFF
.,TRBD2,TRBV12-3/TRBV12-4,CASKPPTSAGELFF